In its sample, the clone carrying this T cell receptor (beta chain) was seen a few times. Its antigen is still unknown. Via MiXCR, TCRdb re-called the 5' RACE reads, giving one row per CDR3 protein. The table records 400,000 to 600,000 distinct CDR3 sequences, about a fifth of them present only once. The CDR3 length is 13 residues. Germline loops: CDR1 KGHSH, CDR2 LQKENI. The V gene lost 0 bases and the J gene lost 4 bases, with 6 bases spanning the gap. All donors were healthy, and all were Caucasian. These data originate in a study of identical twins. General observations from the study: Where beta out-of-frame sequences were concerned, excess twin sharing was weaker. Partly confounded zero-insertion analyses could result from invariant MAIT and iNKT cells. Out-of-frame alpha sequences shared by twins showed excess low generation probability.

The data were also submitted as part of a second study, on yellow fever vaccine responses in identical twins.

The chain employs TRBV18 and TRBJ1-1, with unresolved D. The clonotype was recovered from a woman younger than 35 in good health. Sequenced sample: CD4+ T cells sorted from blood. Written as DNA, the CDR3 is TGTGCCAGCTCACCACCGGCGGTCACTGAAGCTTTCTTT. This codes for CASSPPAVTEAFF.